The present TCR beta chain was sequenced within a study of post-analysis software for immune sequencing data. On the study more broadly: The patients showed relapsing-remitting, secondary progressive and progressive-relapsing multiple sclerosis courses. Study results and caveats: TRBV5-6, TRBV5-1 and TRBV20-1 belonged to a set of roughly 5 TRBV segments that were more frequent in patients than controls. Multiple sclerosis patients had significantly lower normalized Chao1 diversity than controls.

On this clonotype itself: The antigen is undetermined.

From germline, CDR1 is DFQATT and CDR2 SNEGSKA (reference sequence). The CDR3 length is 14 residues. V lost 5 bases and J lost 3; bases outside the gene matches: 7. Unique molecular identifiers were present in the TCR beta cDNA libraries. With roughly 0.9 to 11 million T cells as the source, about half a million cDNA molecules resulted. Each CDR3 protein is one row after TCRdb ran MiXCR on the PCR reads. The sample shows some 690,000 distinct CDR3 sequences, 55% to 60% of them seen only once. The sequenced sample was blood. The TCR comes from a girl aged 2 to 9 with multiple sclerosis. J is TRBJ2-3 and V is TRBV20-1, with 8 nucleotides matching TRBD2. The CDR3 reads CSARGTSQTDTQYF. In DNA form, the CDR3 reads TGCAGTGCTCGCGGGACTAGTCAGACAGATACGCAGTATTTT.